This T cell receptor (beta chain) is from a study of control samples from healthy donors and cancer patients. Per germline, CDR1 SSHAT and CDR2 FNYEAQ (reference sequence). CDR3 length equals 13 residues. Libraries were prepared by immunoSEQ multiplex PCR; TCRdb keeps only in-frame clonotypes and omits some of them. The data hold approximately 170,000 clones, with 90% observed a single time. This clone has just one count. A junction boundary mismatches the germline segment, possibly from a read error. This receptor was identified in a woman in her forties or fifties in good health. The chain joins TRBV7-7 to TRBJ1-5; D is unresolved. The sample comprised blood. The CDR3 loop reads CASSRGLNQPQHF. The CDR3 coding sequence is TGTGCTAGCAGCCGTGGGCTTAATCAGCCCCAGCATTTT.